The rows below give T cell receptor beta chains drawn from one sample of a study of beta chain features in type 1 diabetes. TCRdb keeps only in-frame clones here, not all; method: immunoSEQ multiplex PCR. The data hold under 450,000 clones, with roughly 14% observed a single time. Sequenced: naive CD4+ T cells from blood. The source of these receptors is a man aged 30 to 45 in good health. Both conserved end residues are part of each CDR3. The D gene is left open where the match is weak. Clone sizes are given selectively: once, few, many, or a class where the clone is expanded.

V	D	size	J	DNA	CDR3
TRBV14	TRBD2	-	TRBJ2-3	TGTGCCAGCAGCCAAGAAAAACTAGCGGGAGTCGTAGATACGCAGTATTTT	CASSQEKLAGVVDTQYF
TRBV9	TRBD1	-	TRBJ2-4	TGTGCCAGCAGCGTAGCCGGCAGGGGGTCAGGCAAAAACATTCAGTACTTC	CASSVAGRGSGKNIQYF
TRBV7-2	-	-	TRBJ2-1	TGTGCCAGCAGCAAAAGTCGACTGCATGAGCAGTTCTTC	CASSKSRLHEQFF
TRBV14	TRBD1	few	TRBJ2-7	TGTGCCAGCAGCCGTCGGATGCTGGGACAGGGGGATTACGAGCAGTACTTC	CASSRRMLGQGDYEQYF
TRBV9	-	-	TRBJ1-4	TGTGCCAGCAGCGTAGGGGATAGACTTAATGAAAAACTGTTTTTT	CASSVGDRLNEKLFF
TRBV20-1	-	few	TRBJ2-7	TGCAGTGCTAGCCAGGGCGAGCAGTACTTC	CSASQGEQYF
TRBV6-5	-	-	TRBJ1-2	TGTGCCAGCAGTTACTCCCTTCGGACGAACCCGTATGGCTACACCTTC	CASSYSLRTNPYGYTF
TRBV4-3	TRBD1	-	TRBJ2-7	TGCGCCAGCAGCCAGAGGACAGGGTCCTACGAGCAGTACTTC	CASSQRTGSYEQYF
TRBV6-5	-	-	TRBJ1-1	TGTGCCAGCAGCCGGGACCGCCGCAGGACCACTGAAGCTTTCTTT	CASSRDRRRTTEAFF
TRBV29-1	-	few	TRBJ2-1	TGCAGCGTTTCCCGAGCCTGGAATGAGCAGTTCTTC	CSVSRAWNEQFF
TRBV27	-	-	TRBJ2-7	TGTGCCAGCAGTTATACAGGGAACTCCTACGAGCAGTACTTC	CASSYTGNSYEQYF
TRBV29-1	-	few	TRBJ1-5	TGCAGCGTTGAGGTGGGGTTGAATCAGCCCCAGCATTTT	CSVEVGLNQPQHF
TRBV25-1	TRBD1	few	TRBJ2-6	TGTGCCAGCAGCCGGGACAGTCACCCCCCTGGGGCCAACGTCCTGACTTTC	CASSRDSHPPGANVLTF